This T cell receptor (beta chain) derives from a study of cytomegalovirus exposure and HLA in healthy donors. PCR primers comprised 60 Vbeta and 13 Jbeta primers. As handled by the study authors: In a later analysis, 60 million to 90 million unique TCR beta chains included roughly 11 million shared by two or more donors. Here immunoSEQ multiplex PCR was the method, and the copy in TCRdb shows in-frame clones only, minus some. V and J calls and clone size are as listed in that table; D and trimming were resolved from the DNA. This repertoire shows approximately 210,000 clones, more than 60% found once; its top ten account for approximately 2%. This clone was detected once. Its target is not known. V was clipped by 1 base and J by 0 bases; unmatched bases: 7. The CDR3 length is 17 residues. Germline values: CDR1 SGHTS, CDR2 YDEGEE. Overall study findings and caveats: V- and J-gene trimming of TCR beta was linked (in a later analysis) to a missense DCLRE1C variant. There were a few CMV-associated chains whose specificity for CMV antigens was confirmed in vitro. The study assumed roughly uniform donor sequencing depth for presence/absence analyses.

The receptor was derived from a woman aged 30 to 39 in good health and CMV-seropositive. The sample comprised PBMCs. The chain recombines TRBV5-8 with TRBJ2-5; the match to TRBD1 covers 9 bases. This chain's CDR3 is CASSLRIGQGYQETQYF. For the CDR3, the DNA is TGTGCCAGCAGCTTGAGGATTGGACAGGGGTACCAAGAGACCCAGTACTTC.